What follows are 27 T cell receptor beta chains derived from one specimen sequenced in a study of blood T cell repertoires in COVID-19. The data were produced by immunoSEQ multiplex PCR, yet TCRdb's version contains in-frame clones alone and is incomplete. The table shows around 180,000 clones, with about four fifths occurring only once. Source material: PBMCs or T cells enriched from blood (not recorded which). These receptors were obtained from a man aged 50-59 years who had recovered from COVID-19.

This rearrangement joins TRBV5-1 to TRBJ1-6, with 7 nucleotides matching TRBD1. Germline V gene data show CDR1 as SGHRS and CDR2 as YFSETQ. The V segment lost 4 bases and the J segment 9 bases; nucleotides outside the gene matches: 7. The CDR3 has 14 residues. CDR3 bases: TGCGCCAGCAGCCCGGGACAGCCTGCTTCACCCCTCCACTTT. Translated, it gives CASSPGQPASPLHF.

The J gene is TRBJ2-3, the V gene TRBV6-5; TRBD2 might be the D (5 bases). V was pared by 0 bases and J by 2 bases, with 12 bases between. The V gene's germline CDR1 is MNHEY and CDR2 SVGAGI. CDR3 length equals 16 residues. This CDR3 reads CASSYSSLANTDTQYF. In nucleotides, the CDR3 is TGTGCCAGCAGTTACTCGTCCCTAGCCAACACAGATACGCAGTATTTT.

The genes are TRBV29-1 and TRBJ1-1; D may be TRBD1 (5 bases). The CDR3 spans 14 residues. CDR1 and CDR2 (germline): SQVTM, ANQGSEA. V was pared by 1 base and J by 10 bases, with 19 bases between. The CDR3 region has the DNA TGCAGCGTTGAAGGCGTAACAGGATCCCAGGGAGCTTTCTTT. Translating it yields CSVEGVTGSQGAFF.

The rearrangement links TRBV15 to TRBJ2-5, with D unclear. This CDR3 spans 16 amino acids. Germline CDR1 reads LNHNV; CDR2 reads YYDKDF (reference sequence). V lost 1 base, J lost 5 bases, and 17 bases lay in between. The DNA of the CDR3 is TGTGCCACCAGCAGAGCACTTCCGGGTATTGGGGAGACCCAGTACTTC. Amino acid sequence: CATSRALPGIGETQYF.

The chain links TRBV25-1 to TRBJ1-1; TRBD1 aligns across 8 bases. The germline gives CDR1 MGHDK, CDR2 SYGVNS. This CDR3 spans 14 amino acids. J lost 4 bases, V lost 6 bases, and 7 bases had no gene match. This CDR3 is CASSGQGRITEAFF. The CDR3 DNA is TGTGCCAGCAGCGGACAGGGTCGGATCACTGAAGCTTTCTTT.

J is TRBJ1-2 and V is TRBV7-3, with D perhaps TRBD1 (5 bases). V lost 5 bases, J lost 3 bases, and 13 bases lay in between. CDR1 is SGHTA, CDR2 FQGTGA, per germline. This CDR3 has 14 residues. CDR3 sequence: CASSPRGGDYGYTF. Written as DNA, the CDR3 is TGTGCCAGCAGCCCAAGGGGCGGGGACTATGGCTACACCTTC. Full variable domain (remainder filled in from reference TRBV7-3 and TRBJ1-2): GAGVSQTPSNKVTEKGKYVELRCDPISGHTALYWYRQSLGQGPEFLIYFQGTGAADDSGLPNDRFFAVRPEGSVSTLKIQRTERGDSAVYLCASSPRGGDYGYTFGSGTRLTVV.

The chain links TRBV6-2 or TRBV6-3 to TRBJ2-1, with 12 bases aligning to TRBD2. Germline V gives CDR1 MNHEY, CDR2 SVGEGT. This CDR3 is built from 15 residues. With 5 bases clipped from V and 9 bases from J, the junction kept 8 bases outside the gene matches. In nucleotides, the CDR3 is TGTGCCAGCAGTCAGCTAGCGGGGGGGCCTGGTGAGCAGTTCTTC. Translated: CASSQLAGGPGEQFF.

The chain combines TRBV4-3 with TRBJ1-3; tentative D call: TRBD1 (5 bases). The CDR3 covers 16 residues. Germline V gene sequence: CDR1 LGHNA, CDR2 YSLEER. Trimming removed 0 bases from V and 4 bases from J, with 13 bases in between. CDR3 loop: CASSQDWGDFGNTIYF. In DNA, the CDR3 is TGCGCCAGCAGCCAAGATTGGGGGGATTTCGGAAACACCATATATTTT.

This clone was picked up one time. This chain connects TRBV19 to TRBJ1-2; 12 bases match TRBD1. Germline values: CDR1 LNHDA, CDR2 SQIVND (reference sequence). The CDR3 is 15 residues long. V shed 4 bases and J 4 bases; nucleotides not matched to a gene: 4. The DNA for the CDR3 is TGTGCCAGTAGTAGGGGACAGGGGGCTTTCTATGGCTACACCTTC. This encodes CASSRGQGAFYGYTF.

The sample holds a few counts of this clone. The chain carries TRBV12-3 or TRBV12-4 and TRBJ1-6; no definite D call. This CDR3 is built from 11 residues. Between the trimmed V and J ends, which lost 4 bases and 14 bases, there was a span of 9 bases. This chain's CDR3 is CASSSYQALHF. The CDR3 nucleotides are TGTGCCAGCAGTTCCTACCAGGCCCTCCACTTT.

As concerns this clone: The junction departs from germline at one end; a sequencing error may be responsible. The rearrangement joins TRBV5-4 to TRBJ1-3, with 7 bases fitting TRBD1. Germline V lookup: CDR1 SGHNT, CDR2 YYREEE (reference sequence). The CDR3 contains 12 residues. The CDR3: CASSKKDGQAIF. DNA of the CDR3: TGTGCCAGCAGCAAAAAGGACGGACAGGCGATTTTT. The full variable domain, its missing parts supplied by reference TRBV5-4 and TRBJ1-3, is ETGVTQSPTHLIKTRGQQVTLRCSSQSGHNTVSWYQQALGQGPQFIFQYYREEENGRGNFPPRFSGLQFPNYSSELNVNALELDDSALYLCASSKKDGQAIFGEGSWLTVV.

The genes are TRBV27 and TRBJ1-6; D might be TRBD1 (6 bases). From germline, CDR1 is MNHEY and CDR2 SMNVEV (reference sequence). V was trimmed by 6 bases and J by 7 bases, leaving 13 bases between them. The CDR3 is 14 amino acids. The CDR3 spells CASRYGQQNSPLHF. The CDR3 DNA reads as TGTGCCAGCAGGTATGGACAGCAGAATTCACCCCTCCACTTT.

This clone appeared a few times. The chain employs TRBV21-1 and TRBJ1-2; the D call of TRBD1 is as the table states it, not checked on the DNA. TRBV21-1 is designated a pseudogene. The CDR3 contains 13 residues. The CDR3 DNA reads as TGTGCCAGCAGCAGGGCTGTTAACTATGGCTACACCTTC. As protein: CASSRAVNYGYTF.

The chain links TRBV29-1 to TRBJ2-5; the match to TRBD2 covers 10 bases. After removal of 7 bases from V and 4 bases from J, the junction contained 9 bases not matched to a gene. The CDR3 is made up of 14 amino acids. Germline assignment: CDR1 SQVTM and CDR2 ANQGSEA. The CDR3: CSAQAGGVGETQYF. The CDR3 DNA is TGCAGCGCCCAAGCGGGGGGGGTAGGAGAGACCCAGTACTTC.

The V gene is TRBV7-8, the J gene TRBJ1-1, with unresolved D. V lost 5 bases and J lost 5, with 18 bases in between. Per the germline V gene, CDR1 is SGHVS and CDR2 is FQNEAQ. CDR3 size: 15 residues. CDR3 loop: CASSLQAGGVTEAFF. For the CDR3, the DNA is TGTGCCAGCAGCCTTCAGGCGGGCGGTGTAACTGAAGCTTTCTTT.

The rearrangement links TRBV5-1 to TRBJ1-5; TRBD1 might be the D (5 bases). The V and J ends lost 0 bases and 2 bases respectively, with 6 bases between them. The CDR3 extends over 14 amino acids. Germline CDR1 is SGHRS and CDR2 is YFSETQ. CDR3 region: CASSLAGGNQPQHF. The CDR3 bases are TGCGCCAGCAGCTTGGCGGGGGGCAATCAGCCCCAGCATTTT.

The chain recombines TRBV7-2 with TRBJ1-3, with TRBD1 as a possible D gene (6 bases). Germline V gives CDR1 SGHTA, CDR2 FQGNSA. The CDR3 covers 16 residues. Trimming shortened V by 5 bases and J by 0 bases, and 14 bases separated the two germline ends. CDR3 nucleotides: TGTGCCAGCAGCCCAGGGGCTTCAGGCTCTGGAAACACCATATATTTT. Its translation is CASSPGASGSGNTIYF.

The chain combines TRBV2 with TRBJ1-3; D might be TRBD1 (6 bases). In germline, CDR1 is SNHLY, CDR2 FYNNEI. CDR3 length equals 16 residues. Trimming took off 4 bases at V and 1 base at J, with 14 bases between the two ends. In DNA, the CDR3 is TGTGCCAGCAGTGTCACCTCGGGACAATCTGGAAACACCATATATTTT. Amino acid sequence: CASSVTSGQSGNTIYF.

CDR3 in DNA: TGTGCCATCAGTGAGGCGGGGAGCTCCTACAATGAGCAGTTCTTC. The encoded protein is CAISEAGSSYNEQFF. J is TRBJ2-1 and V is TRBV10-3; a weak D match, TRBD2 (6 bases). The germline V gene has CDR1 ENHRY and CDR2 SYGVKD. Trimming shortened V by 2 bases and J by 0 bases, and 8 bases separated the two germline ends. The CDR3 has 15 amino acids.

CDR3 coding DNA: TGTGCCATCAGTGAGTCCGGACAGGGGAGTCAGCCCCAGCATTTT. It encodes CAISESGQGSQPQHF. J is TRBJ1-5 and V is TRBV10-3; 9 bases are shared with TRBD1. The trim removed 0 bases at V and 6 bases at J, leaving 3 bases unmatched. From germline, CDR1 is ENHRY and CDR2 SYGVKD. This CDR3 is built from 15 residues.

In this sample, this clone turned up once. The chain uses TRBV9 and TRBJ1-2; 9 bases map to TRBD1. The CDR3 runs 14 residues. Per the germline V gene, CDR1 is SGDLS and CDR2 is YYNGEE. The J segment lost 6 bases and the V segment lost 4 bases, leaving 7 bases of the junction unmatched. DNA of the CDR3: TGTGCCAGCAGCTTTCGGACAGGGGAGGATGGCTACACCTTC. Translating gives CASSFRTGEDGYTF. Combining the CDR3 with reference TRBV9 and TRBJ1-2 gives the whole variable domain DSGVTQTPKHLITATGQRVTLRCSPRSGDLSVYWYQQSLDQGLQFLIQYYNGEERAKGNILERFSAQQFPDLHSELNLSSLELGDSALYFCASSFRTGEDGYTFGSGTRLTVV.

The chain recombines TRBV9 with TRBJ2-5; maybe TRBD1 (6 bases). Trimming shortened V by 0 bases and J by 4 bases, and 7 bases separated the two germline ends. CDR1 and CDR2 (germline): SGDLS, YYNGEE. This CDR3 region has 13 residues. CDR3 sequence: CASSVGGGETQYF. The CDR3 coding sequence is TGTGCCAGCAGCGTAGGAGGGGGAGAGACCCAGTACTTC.

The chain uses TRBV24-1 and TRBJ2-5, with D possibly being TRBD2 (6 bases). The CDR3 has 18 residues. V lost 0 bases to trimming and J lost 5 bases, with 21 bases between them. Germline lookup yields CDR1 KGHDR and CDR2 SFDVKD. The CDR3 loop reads CATSDLSSVGGSGETQYF. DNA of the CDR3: TGTGCCACCAGTGATTTGAGCAGTGTGGGGGGATCGGGGGAGACCCAGTACTTC.

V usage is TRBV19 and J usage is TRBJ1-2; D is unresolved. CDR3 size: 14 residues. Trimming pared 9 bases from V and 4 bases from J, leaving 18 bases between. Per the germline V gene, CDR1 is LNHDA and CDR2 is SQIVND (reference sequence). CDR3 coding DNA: TGTGCCAGCGGATGGAGGGAGATACCCTATGGCTACACCTTC. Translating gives CASGWREIPYGYTF. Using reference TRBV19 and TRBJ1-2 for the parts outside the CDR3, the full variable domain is DGGITQSPKYLFRKEGQNVTLSCEQNLNHDAMYWYRQDPGQGLRLIYYSQIVNDFQKGDIAEGYSVSREKKESFPLTVTSAQKNPTAFYLCASGWREIPYGYTFGSGTRLTVV.

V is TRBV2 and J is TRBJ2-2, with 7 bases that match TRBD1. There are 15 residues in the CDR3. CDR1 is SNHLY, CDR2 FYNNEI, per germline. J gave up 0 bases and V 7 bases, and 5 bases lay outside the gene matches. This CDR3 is CASISDRANTGELFF. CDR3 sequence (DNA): TGTGCCAGCATAAGCGACAGGGCGAACACCGGGGAGCTGTTTTTT.

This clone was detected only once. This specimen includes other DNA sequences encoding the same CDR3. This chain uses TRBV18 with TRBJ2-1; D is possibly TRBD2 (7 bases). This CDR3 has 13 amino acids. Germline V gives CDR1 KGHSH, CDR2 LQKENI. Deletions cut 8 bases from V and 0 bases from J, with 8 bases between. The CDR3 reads CASGGASYNEQFF. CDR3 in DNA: TGTGCCAGCGGGGGGGCCTCCTACAATGAGCAGTTCTTC. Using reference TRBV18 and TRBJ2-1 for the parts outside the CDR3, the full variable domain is NAGVMQNPRHLVRRRGQEARLRCSPMKGHSHVYWYRQLPEEGLKFMVYLQKENIIDESGMPKERFSAEFPKEGPSILRIQQVVRGDSAAYFCASGGASYNEQFFGPGTRLTVL.

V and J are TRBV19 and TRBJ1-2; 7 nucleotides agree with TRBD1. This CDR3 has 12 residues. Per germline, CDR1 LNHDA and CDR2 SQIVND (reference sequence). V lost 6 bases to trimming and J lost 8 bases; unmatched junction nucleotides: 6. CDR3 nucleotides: TGTGCCAGTAGGCTAAACAGGGGCGGCTACACCTTC. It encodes CASRLNRGGYTF.